Below, 30 T cell receptor beta chains from the same sample are listed, as sequenced in a study of blood T cell repertoires in COVID-19. This table comes from immunoSEQ multiplex PCR, and its TCRdb copy is limited to in-frame clones, with some not included. The sample yields 180,000 or so clones, approximately 85% seen once. The specimen sequenced was peripheral blood. Every receptor here comes from a woman aged 60 to 75 with acute or convalescent COVID-19.

The rearrangement links TRBV5-8 to TRBJ1-2; D may be TRBD1 (5 bases). CDR3 length: 14 amino acids. CDR1 is SGHTS and CDR2 is YDEGEE in the germline V gene. Deletions cut 3 bases from V and 7 bases from J, with 16 bases between. The CDR3: CASSWGGAGVGYTF. The DNA for the CDR3 is TGTGCCAGCAGCTGGGGGGGAGCCGGGGTTGGCTACACCTTC.

The chain is built from TRBV24-1 and TRBJ2-1; the D gene is possibly TRBD2 (5 bases). The CDR3 totals 14 residues. Trimming took 1 base from V and 6 from J, leaving 9 bases between them. The V gene's germline CDR1 is KGHDR and CDR2 SFDVKD. The CDR3 bases are TGTGCCACCAGTGATTTCCCGGGGTCCAATGAGCAGTTCTTC. Encoded protein: CATSDFPGSNEQFF.

V is TRBV29-1 and J is TRBJ2-5; possible D gene TRBD2, 6 bases. Trimming removed 7 bases from V and 2 bases from J, with 14 bases in between. The germline V gene has CDR1 SQVTM and CDR2 ANQGSEA. The length of the CDR3 is 13 residues. The CDR3 loop is CSAGGTIQETQYF. The CDR3 nucleotides are TGCAGCGCTGGAGGGACGATACAAGAGACCCAGTACTTC.

This clone was observed a few times. The V gene is TRBV3-1 (or the pseudogene TRBV3-2), the J gene TRBJ1-2; D unresolved. This CDR3 has 13 amino acids. The germline V gene encodes CDR1 LGHDT and CDR2 YNNKEL (reference sequence). Trimming removed 4 bases at V and 4 bases at J, with 10 bases between. The CDR3 loop reads CASSLTPFYGYTF. Here the CDR3 DNA reads TGTGCCAGCAGCCTCACACCATTCTATGGCTACACCTTC.

The chain combines TRBV30 with TRBJ1-2; D might be TRBD1 (6 bases). CDR1 is GTSNPN, CDR2 SVGIG, per germline (reference sequence). The CDR3 runs 16 residues. Trimming removed 0 bases from V and 1 base from J, with 15 bases in between. Written as DNA, the CDR3 is TGTGCCTGGAGTGTACTCGGGACAAGCCGTAACTATGGCTACACCTTC. Amino acid sequence: CAWSVLGTSRNYGYTF.

The gene calls are TRBV3-1 (or the pseudogene TRBV3-2) and TRBJ2-3; maybe TRBD2 (6 bases). Germline V gives CDR1 LGHDT, CDR2 YNNKEL (reference sequence). The CDR3 is made up of 17 amino acids. Between the trimmed V and J ends, which lost 4 bases and 1 base, there was a span of 18 bases. CDR3 sequence (DNA): TGTGCCAGCAGCCCCGCATTTGGGGGGATAGGCACAGATACGCAGTATTTT. This encodes CASSPAFGGIGTDTQYF.

The gene calls are TRBV27 and TRBJ1-1, with 7 nucleotides matching TRBD1. The CDR3 is made up of 14 amino acids. Trimming took 6 bases from V and 5 from J; bases not matched to a gene: 9. Germline loops: CDR1 MNHEY, CDR2 SMNVEV (reference sequence). In DNA, the CDR3 is TGTGCCAGCAGGGGACCAGGGGGGCATACTGAAGCTTTCTTT. This sequence encodes CASRGPGGHTEAFF.

This chain connects TRBV11-1 to TRBJ2-1; TRBD2 matches 11 bases. The CDR3 extends over 16 amino acids. The V segment lost 4 bases and the J segment 8 bases; nucleotides outside the gene matches: 10. The germline V gene encodes CDR1 SGHAT and CDR2 FQDESV (reference sequence). The CDR3 region is CASSSPSGLAVYEQFF. In DNA form, the CDR3 reads TGTGCCAGCAGCTCGCCATCGGGACTAGCGGTGTATGAGCAGTTCTTC.

This sequence joins TRBV24-1 and TRBJ1-6, with D possibly being TRBD1 (5 bases). The CDR3 consists of 12 residues. Germline V gene data show CDR1 as KGHDR and CDR2 as SFDVKD. V was shortened by 4 bases and J by 8 bases, with 5 bases between the two germline ends. The CDR3 DNA reads as TGTGCCACCAGTGAAGGGGATTCACCCCTCCACTTT. It codes for CATSEGDSPLHF.

Details on this clone: The same CDR3 arises from other DNA sequences in this sample as well. The chain joins TRBV30 to TRBJ2-6; 7 nucleotides match TRBD1. J lost 0 bases, V lost 3 bases, and 5 bases had no gene match. The CDR3 has 16 amino acids. The V gene's germline CDR1 is GTSNPN and CDR2 SVGIG (reference sequence). The CDR3 is CAWRGQGVSGANVLTF. The DNA of the CDR3 is TGTGCCTGGAGAGGGCAGGGGGTCTCTGGGGCCAACGTCCTGACTTTC. The whole variable domain, filled in from reference TRBV30 and TRBJ2-6, reads SQTIHQWPATLVQPVGSPLSLECTVEGTSNPNLYWYRQAAGRGLQLLFYSVGIGQISSEVPQNLSASRPQDRQFILSSKKLLLSDSGFYLCAWRGQGVSGANVLTFGAGSRLTVL.

The rearrangement joins TRBV6-5 to TRBJ1-2; no clear D. The germline V gene encodes CDR1 MNHEY and CDR2 SVGAGI. The CDR3 has 15 amino acids. Trimming shortened V by 4 bases and J by 0 bases, and 12 bases separated the two germline ends. The CDR3 region has the DNA TGTGCCAGCAGTTCTCACGAGGGATCTAACTATGGCTACACCTTC. Translated: CASSSHEGSNYGYTF.

The rearrangement joins TRBV28 to TRBJ2-2; the D gene is possibly TRBD2 (5 bases). V shed 6 bases and J shed 5 bases, with 13 bases lying between them. CDR1 and CDR2 (germline): MDHEN, SYDVKM. This CDR3 is 14 amino acids long. This chain's CDR3 is CASRERGRTGELFF. For the CDR3, the DNA is TGTGCCAGCAGGGAGAGAGGGCGGACCGGGGAGCTGTTTTTT.

This clone showed up just a few times. The J gene is TRBJ2-7, the V gene TRBV6-5, with 10 bases fitting TRBD1. V shed 6 bases and J 5 bases; nucleotides not matched to a gene: 10. The CDR3 loop spans 15 amino acids. Looked up from germline, CDR1 is MNHEY and CDR2 is SVGAGI. The CDR3 bases are TGTGCCAGCAGGGCACCCGGGACAGGGGTCAACGAGCAGTACTTC. It is translated as CASRAPGTGVNEQYF.

The chain joins TRBV5-1 to TRBJ1-3; 7 positions agree with TRBD1. CDR3 length equals 17 residues. With 4 bases clipped from V and 0 bases from J, the junction kept 10 bases outside the gene matches. CDR1 and CDR2 from the germline V gene are SGHRS and YFSETQ. CDR3 DNA sequence: TGCGCCAGCAGCGTACAACCCGGGACAGACTCTGGAAACACCATATATTTT. Translation gives CASSVQPGTDSGNTIYF.

This sequence joins TRBV10-3 and TRBJ1-1; D not resolved. The ends were cut back, 6 bases at V and 5 bases at J, with 16 bases in the middle. This CDR3 is built from 14 residues. CDR1 ENHRY and CDR2 SYGVKD come from the germline V gene. CDR3 bases: TGTGCCATCAGAACATCCGGATCGGGGACTGAAGCTTTCTTT. It codes for CAIRTSGSGTEAFF.

This chain links TRBV6-5 with TRBJ2-5; 9 bases match TRBD1. The V and J ends lost 8 bases and 5 bases, in that order; junction bases with no gene match: 0. Per the germline V gene, CDR1 is MNHEY and CDR2 is SVGAGI. The CDR3 loop spans 11 amino acids. CDR3 DNA sequence: TGTGCCAGCGGGACAGGGGAGACCCAGTACTTC. It is translated as CASGTGETQYF.

DNA for the CDR3: TGTGCCACCAGCAGAGAAAGGACAGGGGTTCACGAGCAGTACTTC. This translates into CATSRERTGVHEQYF. The chain carries TRBV15 and TRBJ2-7, with 9 bases lining up with TRBD1. The CDR3 totals 15 residues. V trimming: 0 bases; J trimming: 5 bases; junction bases outside the gene matches: 5. Germline-derived CDR1 and CDR2 are LNHNV and YYDKDF (reference sequence).

This chain joins TRBV28 and TRBJ2-7; a possible D gene is TRBD2 (6 bases). In germline, CDR1 is MDHEN, CDR2 SYDVKM. This CDR3 has 13 amino acids. The ends were cut back, 8 bases at V and 4 bases at J, with 15 bases in the middle. CDR3 DNA sequence: TGTGCCAGCGCCGGGAGAAGAGCTTACGAGCAGTACTTC. Its protein is CASAGRRAYEQYF. The complete variable domain, with remaining parts taken from reference TRBV28 and TRBJ2-7, reads DVKVTQSSRYLVKRTGEKVFLECVQDMDHENMFWYRQDPGLGLRLIYFSYDVKMKEKGDIPEGYSVSREKKERFSLILESASTNQTSMYLCASAGRRAYEQYFGPGTRLTVT.

CDR3 amino acids: CASSPNPRRSGQETQYF. CDR3 nucleotides: TGTGCCAGCAGCCCGAACCCCAGGAGGAGCGGTCAAGAGACCCAGTACTTC. The chain uses TRBV7-3 and TRBJ2-5; perhaps TRBD2 as D (5 bases). From germline, CDR1 is SGHTA and CDR2 FQGTGA. V lost 5 bases to trimming and J lost 2 bases, with 21 bases between them. This CDR3 spans 17 amino acids. The variable domain in full, with the rest retrieved from reference TRBV7-3 and TRBJ2-5, is GAGVSQTPSNKVTEKGKYVELRCDPISGHTALYWYRQSLGQGPEFLIYFQGTGAADDSGLPNDRFFAVRPEGSVSTLKIQRTERGDSAVYLCASSPNPRRSGQETQYFGPGTRLLVL.

V usage is TRBV19 and J usage is TRBJ1-4, with 7 positions matching TRBD1. Losses at the gene ends were 5 bases for V and 10 bases for J; bases not matched to a gene: 13. CDR1 is LNHDA, CDR2 SQIVND, per germline (reference sequence). The CDR3 extends over 15 amino acids. CDR3 protein: CASSPTGLEGGKLFF. Written as DNA, the CDR3 is TGTGCCAGTAGTCCGACAGGGCTAGAGGGCGGAAAACTGTTTTTT.

This chain links TRBV25-1 with TRBJ1-2; no clear D gene. CDR1 and CDR2 (germline): MGHDK, SYGVNS. V lost 8 bases and J 7 bases, leaving 14 bases between the germline ends. The CDR3 has 12 amino acids. CDR3 residues: CASQDNWAGYTF. The DNA for the CDR3 is TGTGCCAGCCAAGATAATTGGGCTGGCTACACCTTC.

This chain joins TRBV19 and TRBJ2-1, with a possible D match to TRBD2 (6 bases). CDR1 and CDR2 (germline): LNHDA, SQIVND (reference sequence). V was shortened by 6 bases and J by 2 bases, with 17 bases between the two germline ends. The CDR3 is 16 amino acids. CDR3 coding DNA: TGTGCCAGTAGCACCTCCCAAGGCGGGACCTACAATGAGCAGTTCTTC. The encoded protein is CASSTSQGGTYNEQFF.

This chain links TRBV5-1 with TRBJ2-3, with 10 bases aligning to TRBD2. Germline loops: CDR1 SGHRS, CDR2 YFSETQ. V shed 7 bases and J 5 bases; nucleotides not matched to a gene: 4. The CDR3 extends over 13 amino acids. In nucleotides, the CDR3 is TGCGCCAGCGGGGTAGCGGGAGGAGATACGCAGTATTTT. Translated, it gives CASGVAGGDTQYF.

The chain is built from TRBV7-6 and TRBJ2-7; the D gene is possibly TRBD2 (5 bases). The CDR3 is made up of 13 amino acids. V lost 1 base to trimming and J lost 3 bases, with 7 bases between them. Germline assignment: CDR1 SGHVS and CDR2 FNYEAQ. Here the CDR3 DNA reads TGTGCCAGCAGCTTAGATGAGGGCTACGAGCAGTACGTC. Its protein is CASSLDEGYEQYV.

J is TRBJ1-2 and V is TRBV19; 11 nucleotides agree with TRBD1. V gave up 7 bases and J gave up 8 bases; unmatched junction bases: 9. The CDR3 contains 14 residues. Per the germline V gene, CDR1 is LNHDA and CDR2 is SQIVND (reference sequence). CDR3 sequence reads: CASMTPGQGDGYTF. The CDR3 nucleotides read TGTGCCAGTATGACACCGGGACAGGGGGACGGCTACACCTTC.

The rearrangement links TRBV30 to TRBJ1-3; 7 bases are shared with TRBD1. The J segment lost 3 bases and the V segment lost 2 bases, leaving 1 base of the junction unmatched. Germline-derived CDR1 and CDR2 are GTSNPN and SVGIG (reference sequence). The CDR3 has 13 amino acids. This CDR3 is CAWSYRGGNTIYF. DNA for the CDR3: TGTGCCTGGAGTTACAGGGGTGGAAACACCATATATTTT.

The chain is built from TRBV19 and TRBJ1-1, with 7 nucleotides matching TRBD1. V lost 5 bases, J lost 5 bases, and 8 bases stayed unmatched. This CDR3 spans 14 amino acids. Germline CDR1 and CDR2: LNHDA and SQIVND (reference sequence). The CDR3 loop is CASSALGGRTEAFF. CDR3 sequence (DNA): TGTGCCAGTAGTGCTCTAGGGGGCAGGACTGAAGCTTTCTTT.

The V gene is TRBV7-9, the J gene TRBJ1-2; a weak D match, TRBD1 (6 bases). V lost 5 bases and J 0 bases, leaving 16 bases between the germline ends. The length of the CDR3 is 16 residues. CDR1 and CDR2 from the germline V gene are SEHNR and FQNEAQ (reference sequence). DNA for the CDR3: TGTGCCAGCAGCCCCGATCGGGGGGCGGCTAACTATGGCTACACCTTC. Its translation is CASSPDRGAANYGYTF.

The chain employs TRBV7-8 and TRBJ1-6; a possible D gene is TRBD1 (5 bases). This CDR3 contains 14 residues. Trimming removed 3 bases at V and 5 bases at J, with 8 bases between. The germline CDR1 and CDR2 sequences are SGHVS and FQNEAQ. The CDR3 is CASSFEGDNSPLHF. In DNA, the CDR3 is TGTGCCAGCAGCTTTGAAGGGGATAATTCACCCCTCCACTTT.

The table lists this clone with a count of one. The gene calls are TRBV27 and TRBJ1-1; D ambiguous. The CDR3 has 13 amino acids. Germline-derived CDR1 and CDR2 are MNHEY and SMNVEV (reference sequence). Between the trimmed V and J ends, which lost 3 bases and 2 bases, there was a span of 7 bases. The CDR3 DNA is TGTGCCAGCAGTTTTGCAGAAAACACTGAAGCTTTCTTT. Translating it yields CASSFAENTEAFF.